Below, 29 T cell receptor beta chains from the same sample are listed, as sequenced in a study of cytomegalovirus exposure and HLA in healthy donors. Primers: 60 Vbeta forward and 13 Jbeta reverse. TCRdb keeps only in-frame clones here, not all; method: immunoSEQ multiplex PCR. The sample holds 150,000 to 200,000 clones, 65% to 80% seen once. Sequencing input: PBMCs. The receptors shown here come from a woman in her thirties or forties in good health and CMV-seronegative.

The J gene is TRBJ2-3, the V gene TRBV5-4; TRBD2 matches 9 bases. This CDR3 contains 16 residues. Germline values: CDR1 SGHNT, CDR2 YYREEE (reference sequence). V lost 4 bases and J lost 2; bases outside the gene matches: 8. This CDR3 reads CASSAGTSWVTDTQYF. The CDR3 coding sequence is TGTGCCAGCAGCGCGGGGACTAGCTGGGTCACAGATACGCAGTATTTT.

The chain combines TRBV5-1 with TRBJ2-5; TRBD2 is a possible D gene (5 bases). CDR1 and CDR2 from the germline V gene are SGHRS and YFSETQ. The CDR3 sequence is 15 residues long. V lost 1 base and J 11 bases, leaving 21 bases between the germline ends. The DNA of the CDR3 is TGCGCCAGCAGCTTGTCTCGCCAGACACGTGGGGAGCAGTACTTC. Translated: CASSLSRQTRGEQYF.

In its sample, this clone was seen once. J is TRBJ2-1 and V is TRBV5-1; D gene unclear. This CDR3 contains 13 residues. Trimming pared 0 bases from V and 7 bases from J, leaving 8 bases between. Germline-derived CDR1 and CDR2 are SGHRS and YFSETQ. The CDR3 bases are TGCGCCAGCAGCTTGGCCGTTCGGAATGAGCAGTTCTTC. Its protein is CASSLAVRNEQFF.

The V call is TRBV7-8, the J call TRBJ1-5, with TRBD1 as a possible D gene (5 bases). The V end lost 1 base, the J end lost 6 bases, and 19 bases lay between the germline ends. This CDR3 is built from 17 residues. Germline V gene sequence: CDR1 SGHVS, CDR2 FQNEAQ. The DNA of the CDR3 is TGTGCCAGCAGCTTAGGAGTTGGAGGGGCTAACCTTCAGCCCCAGCATTTT. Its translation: CASSLGVGGANLQPQHF.

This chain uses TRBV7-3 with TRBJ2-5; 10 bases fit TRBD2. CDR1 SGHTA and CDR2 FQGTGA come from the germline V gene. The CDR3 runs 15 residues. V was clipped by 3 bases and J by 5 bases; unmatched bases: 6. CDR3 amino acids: CASSLLAGVGETQYF. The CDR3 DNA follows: TGTGCCAGCAGCTTGCTAGCGGGAGTGGGGGAGACCCAGTACTTC.

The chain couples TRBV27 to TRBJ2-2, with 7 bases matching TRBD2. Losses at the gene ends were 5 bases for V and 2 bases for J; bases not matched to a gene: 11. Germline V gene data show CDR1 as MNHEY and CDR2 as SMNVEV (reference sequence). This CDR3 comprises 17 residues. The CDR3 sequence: CASSRDGGRTNTGELFF. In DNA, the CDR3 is TGTGCCAGCAGTCGGGACGGCGGGAGAACAAACACCGGGGAGCTGTTTTTT.

The CDR3 coding sequence is TGCAGCGTTGGTCAGCTCTGGGAGGGCTACACCTTC. Translating gives CSVGQLWEGYTF. This chain links TRBV29-1 with TRBJ1-2; D is unclear. Trimming pared 4 bases from V and 8 bases from J, leaving 14 bases between. The CDR3 extends over 12 amino acids. Germline values: CDR1 SQVTM, CDR2 ANQGSEA.

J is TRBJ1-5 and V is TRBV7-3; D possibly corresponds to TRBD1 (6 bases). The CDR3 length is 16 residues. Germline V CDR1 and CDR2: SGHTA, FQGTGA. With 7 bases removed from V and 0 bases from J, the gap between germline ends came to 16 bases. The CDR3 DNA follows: TGTGCCAGCATCCCCTCCGTGACAGGTAGCAATCAGCCCCAGCATTTT. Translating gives CASIPSVTGSNQPQHF.

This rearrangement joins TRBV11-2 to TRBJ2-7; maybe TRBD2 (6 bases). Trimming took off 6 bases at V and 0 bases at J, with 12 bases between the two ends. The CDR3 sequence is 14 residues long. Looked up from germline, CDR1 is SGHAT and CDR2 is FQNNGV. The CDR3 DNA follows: TGTGCCAGCAGTCGGGCGGGGTTCTCCTACGAGCAGTACGTC. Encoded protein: CASSRAGFSYEQYV.

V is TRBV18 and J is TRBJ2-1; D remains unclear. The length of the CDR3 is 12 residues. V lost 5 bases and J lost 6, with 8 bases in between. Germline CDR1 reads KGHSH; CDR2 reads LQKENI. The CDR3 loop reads CASSTASNEQFF. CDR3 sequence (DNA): TGTGCCAGCTCAACAGCAAGCAATGAGCAGTTCTTC.

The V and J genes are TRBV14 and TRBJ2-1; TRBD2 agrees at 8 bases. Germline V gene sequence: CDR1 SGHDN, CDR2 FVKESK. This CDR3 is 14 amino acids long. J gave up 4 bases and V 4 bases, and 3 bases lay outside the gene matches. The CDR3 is CASSRSSGYNEQFF. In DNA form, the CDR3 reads TGTGCCAGCAGCCGGTCTAGCGGGTACAATGAGCAGTTCTTC.

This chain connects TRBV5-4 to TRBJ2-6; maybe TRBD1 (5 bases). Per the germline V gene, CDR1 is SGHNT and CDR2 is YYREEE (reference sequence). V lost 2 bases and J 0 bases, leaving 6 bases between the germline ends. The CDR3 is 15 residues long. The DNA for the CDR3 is TGTGCCAGCAGCTTCAGGGTCTCTGGGGCCAACGTCCTGACTTTC. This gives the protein CASSFRVSGANVLTF.

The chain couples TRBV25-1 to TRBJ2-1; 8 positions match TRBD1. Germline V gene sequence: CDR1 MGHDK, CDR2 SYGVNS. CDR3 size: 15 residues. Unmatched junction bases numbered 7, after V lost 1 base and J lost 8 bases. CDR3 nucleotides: TGTGCCAGCAGTGAATGGGTAGACAGGGGCCATGAGCAGTTCTTC. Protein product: CASSEWVDRGHEQFF.

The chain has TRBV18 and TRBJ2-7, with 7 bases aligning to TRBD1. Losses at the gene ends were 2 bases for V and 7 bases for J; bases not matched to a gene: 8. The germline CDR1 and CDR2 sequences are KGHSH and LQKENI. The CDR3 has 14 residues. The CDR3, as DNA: TGTGCCAGCTCACCAGACAGGGTGCGGAGAGAGCAGTACTTC. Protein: CASSPDRVRREQYF.

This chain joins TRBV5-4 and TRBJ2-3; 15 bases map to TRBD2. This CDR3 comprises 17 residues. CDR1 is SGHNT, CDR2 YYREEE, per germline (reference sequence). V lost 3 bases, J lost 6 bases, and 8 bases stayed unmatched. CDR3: CASSCGLAGGDGDTQYF. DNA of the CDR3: TGTGCCAGCAGCTGCGGACTAGCGGGAGGGGACGGGGATACGCAGTATTTT.

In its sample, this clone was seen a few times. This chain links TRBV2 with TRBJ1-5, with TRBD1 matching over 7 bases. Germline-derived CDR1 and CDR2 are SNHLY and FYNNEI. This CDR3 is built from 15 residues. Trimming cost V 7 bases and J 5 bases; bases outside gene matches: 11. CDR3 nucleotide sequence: TGTGCCAGCATGCGAGACAGGGTTCGGGATCAGCCCCAGCATTTT. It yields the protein CASMRDRVRDQPQHF.

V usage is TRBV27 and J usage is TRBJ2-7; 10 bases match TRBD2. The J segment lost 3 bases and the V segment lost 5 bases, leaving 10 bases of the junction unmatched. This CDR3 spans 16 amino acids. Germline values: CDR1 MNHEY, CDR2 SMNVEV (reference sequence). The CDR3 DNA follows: TGTGCCAGCAGTCCAGCGGGGGGGGTGGGGTACTACGAGCAGTACGTC. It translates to CASSPAGGVGYYEQYV.

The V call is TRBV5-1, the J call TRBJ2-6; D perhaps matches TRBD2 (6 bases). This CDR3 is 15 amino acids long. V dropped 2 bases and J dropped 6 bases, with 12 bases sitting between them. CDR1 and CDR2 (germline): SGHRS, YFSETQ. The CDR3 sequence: CASSFGGIVANVLTF. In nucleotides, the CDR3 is TGCGCCAGCAGCTTTGGAGGGATAGTGGCCAACGTCCTGACTTTC.

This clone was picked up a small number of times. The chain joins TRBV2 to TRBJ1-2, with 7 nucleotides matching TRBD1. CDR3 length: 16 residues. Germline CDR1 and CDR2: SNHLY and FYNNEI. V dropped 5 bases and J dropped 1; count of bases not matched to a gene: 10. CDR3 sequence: CASSRRDRVINYGYTF. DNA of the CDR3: TGTGCCAGCAGTAGAAGAGACAGGGTTATTAACTATGGCTACACCTTC.

The CDR3 is CAWRAGANSPLHF. The DNA for the CDR3 is TGTGCCTGGAGGGCGGGGGCGAATTCACCCCTCCACTTT. This chain links TRBV30 with TRBJ1-6; D is perhaps TRBD1 (6 bases). The CDR3 runs 13 residues. The V end was cut by 3 bases, the J end by 7 bases, with 10 bases between. Germline CDR1 and CDR2: GTSNPN and SVGIG (reference sequence).

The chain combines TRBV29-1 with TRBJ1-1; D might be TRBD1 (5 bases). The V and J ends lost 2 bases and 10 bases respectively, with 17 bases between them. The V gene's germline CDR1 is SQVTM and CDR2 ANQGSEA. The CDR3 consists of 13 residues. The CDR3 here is CSVESGQTQGAFF. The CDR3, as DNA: TGCAGCGTTGAAAGTGGTCAAACCCAGGGAGCTTTCTTT.

This chain's CDR3 is CASSTGQRETQYF. For the CDR3, the DNA is TGCGCCAGCAGCACGGGACAGAGGGAGACCCAGTACTTC. The rearrangement joins TRBV5-1 to TRBJ2-5; 7 bases map to TRBD1. The CDR3 has 13 residues. Germline loops: CDR1 SGHRS, CDR2 YFSETQ. The V gene end was trimmed by 4 bases and the J gene end by 5 bases; junction bases not matched to a gene: 5.

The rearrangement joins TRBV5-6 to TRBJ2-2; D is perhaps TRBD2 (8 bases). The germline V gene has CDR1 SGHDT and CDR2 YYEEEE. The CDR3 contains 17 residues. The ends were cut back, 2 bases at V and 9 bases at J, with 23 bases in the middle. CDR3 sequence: CASSFGGQASGYRELFF. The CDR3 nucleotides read TGTGCCAGCAGCTTCGGTGGACAGGCTAGCGGGTACAGGGAGCTGTTTTTT.

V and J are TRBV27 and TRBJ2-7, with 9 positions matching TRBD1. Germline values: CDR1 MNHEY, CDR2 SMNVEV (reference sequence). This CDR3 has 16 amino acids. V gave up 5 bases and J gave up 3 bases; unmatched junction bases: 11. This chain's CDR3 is CASSRPSGTGFYEQYF. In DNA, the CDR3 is TGTGCCAGCAGTAGACCATCCGGGACAGGGTTCTACGAGCAGTACTTC.

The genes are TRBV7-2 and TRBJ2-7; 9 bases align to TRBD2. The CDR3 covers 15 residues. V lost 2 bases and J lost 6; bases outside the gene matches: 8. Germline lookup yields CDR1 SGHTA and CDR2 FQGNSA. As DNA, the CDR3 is TGTGCCAGCAGCTTAATCGGCGGGAGGGCCTCCGAGCAGTACTTC. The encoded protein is CASSLIGGRASEQYF.

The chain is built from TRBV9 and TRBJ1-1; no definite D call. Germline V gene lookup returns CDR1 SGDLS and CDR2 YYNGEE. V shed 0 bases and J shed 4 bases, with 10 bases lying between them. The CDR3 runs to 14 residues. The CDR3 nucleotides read TGTGCCAGCAGCGTAGGGCCTTGGGCCACTGAAGCTTTCTTT. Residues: CASSVGPWATEAFF.

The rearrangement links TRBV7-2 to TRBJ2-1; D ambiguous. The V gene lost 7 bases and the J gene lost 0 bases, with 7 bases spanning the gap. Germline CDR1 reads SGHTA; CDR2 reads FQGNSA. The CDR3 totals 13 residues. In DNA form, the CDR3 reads TGTGCCAGCACCACTGGCTCCTACAATGAGCAGTTCTTC. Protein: CASTTGSYNEQFF.

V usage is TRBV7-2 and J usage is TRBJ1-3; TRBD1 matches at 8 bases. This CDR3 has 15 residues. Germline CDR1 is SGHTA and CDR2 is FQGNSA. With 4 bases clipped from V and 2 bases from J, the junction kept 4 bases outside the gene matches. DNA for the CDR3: TGTGCCAGCAGCTACGACAGGGGCCCTGGAAACACCATATATTTT. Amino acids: CASSYDRGPGNTIYF.

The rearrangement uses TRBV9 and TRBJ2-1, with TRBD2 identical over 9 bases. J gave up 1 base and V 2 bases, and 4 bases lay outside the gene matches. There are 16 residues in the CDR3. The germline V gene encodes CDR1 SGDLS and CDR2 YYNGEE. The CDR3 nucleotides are TGTGCCAGCAGCGTCGCTAGCGGGACTTCCTACAATGAGCAGTTCTTC. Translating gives CASSVASGTSYNEQFF.